A single sample is the source of the 30 T cell receptor beta chains below, sequenced in a study of shared clonotypes between healthy human individuals. TCRdb keeps only in-frame clones here, not all; method: immunoSEQ multiplex PCR. The sample lists over 2 million clones, roughly 95% seen once, with 0.9% to 1.3% in the top ten. CD45RO-negative, CCR7-selected cells formed the naive CD8 fraction, which excluded terminally differentiated effector memory CD45RA+ cells. Material: naive CD8+ T cells sorted from blood. The origin of the receptors is a man between 18 and 29 years old in good health.

The V call is TRBV11-2, the J call TRBJ1-5; TRBD1 is a possible D gene (6 bases). With 5 bases removed from V and 5 bases from J, the gap between germline ends came to 16 bases. The CDR3 is 15 residues long. The V gene's germline CDR1 is SGHAT and CDR2 FQNNGV. The CDR3 reads CASSLTGNGDQPQHF. CDR3 nucleotides: TGTGCCAGCAGCCTAACAGGGAACGGGGATCAGCCCCAGCATTTT.

This clone is a singleton in its sample. The chain employs TRBV27 and TRBJ2-5; 9 bases are a match to TRBD2. Unmatched junction bases numbered 8, after V lost 7 bases and J lost 5 bases. The CDR3 consists of 14 residues. Germline V gene lookup returns CDR1 MNHEY and CDR2 SMNVEV (reference sequence). The CDR3 is CASTLLAGDETQYF. CDR3 DNA sequence: TGTGCCAGCACCCTCTTAGCGGGGGACGAGACCCAGTACTTC.

Comment on this clone: Other DNA sequences in the same sample also yield this CDR3. The CDR3 coding sequence is TGTGCCAGCAGTGGGTTCACAGATACGCAGTATTTT. Its protein is CASSGFTDTQYF. V usage is TRBV2 and J usage is TRBJ2-3; no firm D call. Per germline, CDR1 SNHLY and CDR2 FYNNEI. The CDR3 contains 12 residues. Trimming left V 4 bases short and J 2 bases short, with 4 bases between.

The genes are TRBV29-1 and TRBJ2-5; 10 bases align to TRBD1. Germline assignment: CDR1 SQVTM and CDR2 ANQGSEA. The trim removed 8 bases at V and 11 bases at J, leaving 14 bases unmatched. CDR3 size: 13 residues. In nucleotides, the CDR3 is TGCAGCATATCCGGGACAGGGGAGGAGGAGCAGTACTTC. Translated, it gives CSISGTGEEEQYF.

Only one count was recorded for this clone. The gene calls are TRBV5-5 and TRBJ1-2; no reliable D call. Deletions cut 2 bases from V and 6 bases from J, with 11 bases between. The CDR3 runs to 13 residues. Per the germline V gene, CDR1 is SGHKS and CDR2 is YYEKEE (reference sequence). CDR3: CASSLEGFNGYTF. CDR3 in DNA: TGTGCCAGCAGCTTAGAGGGTTTCAATGGCTACACCTTC. Together with reference TRBV5-5 and TRBJ1-2, the CDR3 gives the full variable domain: DAGVTQSPTHLIKTRGQQVTLRCSPISGHKSVSWYQQVLGQGPQFIFQYYEKEERGRGNFPDRFSARQFPNYSSELNVNALLLGDSALYLCASSLEGFNGYTFGSGTRLTVV.

V gene TRBV29-1 combines with J gene TRBJ2-7; TRBD2 might be the D (6 bases). CDR3 length: 12 residues. Germline CDR1 reads SQVTM; CDR2 reads ANQGSEA. Trimming removed 7 bases from V and 6 bases from J, with 16 bases in between. The CDR3 coding sequence is TGCAGCGCCATCAGGGAGGTGGGCGAGCAGTACTTC. Its translation is CSAIREVGEQYF.

The V and J genes are TRBV6-1 and TRBJ2-3; D is uncertain. The CDR3 sequence is 14 residues long. The V end lost 7 bases, the J end lost 4 bases, and 15 bases lay between the germline ends. CDR1 and CDR2 from the germline V gene are MNHNS and SASEGT. The CDR3 nucleotides are TGTGCCAGCATCCCCCCACCTCTAGCAGATACGCAGTATTTT. This translates into CASIPPPLADTQYF.

The J gene is TRBJ2-7, the V gene TRBV4-1; D might be TRBD1 (6 bases). Trimming took off 0 bases at V and 0 bases at J, with 9 bases between the two ends. Germline CDR1 is MGHRA and CDR2 is YSYEKL. The length of the CDR3 is 15 residues. CDR3 sequence (DNA): TGCGCCAGCAGCCAAGATCAGGGGACCTCCTACGAGCAGTACTTC. Protein: CASSQDQGTSYEQYF.

The CDR3 loop is CASSILGASEAFF. As DNA, the CDR3 is TGTGCCAGTAGTATACTGGGGGCATCTGAAGCTTTCTTT. The chain has TRBV19 and TRBJ1-1, with D perhaps matching TRBD1 (6 bases). The CDR3 sequence is 13 residues long. Germline loops: CDR1 LNHDA, CDR2 SQIVND (reference sequence). Between the trimmed V and J ends, which lost 2 bases and 6 bases, there was a span of 10 bases.

The CDR3 bases are TGTGCCAGTAGTATGGGGTTGGGGAGCATTCAGTACTTC. This translates into CASSMGLGSIQYF. The chain links TRBV19 to TRBJ2-4; D is possibly TRBD2 (5 bases). The CDR3 is 13 residues long. Germline V lookup: CDR1 LNHDA, CDR2 SQIVND (reference sequence). With 3 bases removed from V and 9 bases from J, the gap between germline ends came to 12 bases.

This chain connects TRBV7-8 to TRBJ2-7, with TRBD2 as a possible D gene (6 bases). The CDR3 extends over 18 amino acids. Germline assignment: CDR1 SGHVS and CDR2 FQNEAQ. V lost 5 bases, J lost 0 bases, and 23 bases lay in between. CDR3 sequence reads: CASSPTMIGTEGSYEQYF. Written as DNA, the CDR3 is TGTGCCAGCAGCCCCACAATGATAGGGACTGAGGGCTCCTACGAGCAGTACTTC.

The chain recombines TRBV14 with TRBJ2-7; perhaps TRBD1 as D (5 bases). V lost 0 bases to trimming and J lost 4 bases, with 10 bases between them. CDR1 is SGHDN, CDR2 FVKESK, per germline. The CDR3 has 14 amino acids. Written as DNA, the CDR3 is TGTGCCAGCAGCCAAGAGGTCAGGGTTTACGAGCAGTACTTC. Its translation is CASSQEVRVYEQYF.

The rearrangement links TRBV13 to TRBJ1-3; 8 bases are a match to TRBD1. J gave up 4 bases and V 3 bases, and 2 bases lay outside the gene matches. Germline V CDR1 and CDR2: PRHDT, FYEKMQ (reference sequence). The CDR3 loop spans 14 amino acids. CDR3 sequence: CASSFGQGGNTIYF. The DNA for the CDR3 is TGTGCCAGCAGCTTCGGACAGGGCGGAAACACCATATATTTT.

V gene TRBV5-1 combines with J gene TRBJ1-1; weak D call: TRBD1 (6 bases). The CDR3 contains 14 residues. Germline values: CDR1 SGHRS, CDR2 YFSETQ. The V and J ends lost 0 bases and 3 bases respectively, with 9 bases between them. The CDR3 loop reads CASSLVYRDTEAFF. CDR3 bases: TGCGCCAGCAGCTTGGTGTACAGGGACACTGAAGCTTTCTTT.

Details on this clone: The sample has other DNA sequences that encode this CDR3 too. The chain couples TRBV5-6 to TRBJ1-5; TRBD1 matches at 10 bases. Germline values: CDR1 SGHDT, CDR2 YYEEEE. This CDR3 spans 15 amino acids. Unmatched junction bases numbered 2, after V lost 3 bases and J lost 2 bases. CDR3 sequence reads: CASSWGTGGNQPQHF. DNA for the CDR3: TGTGCCAGCAGCTGGGGGACAGGGGGCAATCAGCCCCAGCATTTT. Together with reference TRBV5-6 and TRBJ1-5, the CDR3 gives the full variable domain: DAGVTQSPTHLIKTRGQQVTLRCSPKSGHDTVSWYQQALGQGPQFIFQYYEEEERQRGNFPDRFSGHQFPNYSSELNVNALLLGDSALYLCASSWGTGGNQPQHFGDGTRLSIL.

The chain joins TRBV7-6 to TRBJ2-1, with D perhaps matching TRBD1 or TRBD2 (5 bases each). Looked up from germline, CDR1 is SGHVS and CDR2 is FNYEAQ. Trimming removed 3 bases from V and 9 bases from J, with 15 bases in between. The CDR3 has 14 residues. CDR3 region: CASSFGGTGGEQFF. CDR3 nucleotides: TGTGCCAGCAGCTTTGGGGGTACCGGCGGTGAGCAGTTCTTC.

The rearrangement links TRBV15 to TRBJ1-5; D gene uncertain. Germline CDR1 is LNHNV and CDR2 is YYDKDF (reference sequence). V was cut by 0 bases and J by 6 bases, with 12 bases left in between. The CDR3 consists of 15 residues. CDR3 loop: CATSRDQGRSQPQHF. CDR3 DNA: TGTGCCACCAGCAGAGATCAAGGTCGTAGTCAGCCCCAGCATTTT. Full variable domain (missing parts from reference TRBV15 and TRBJ1-5): DAMVIQNPRYQVTQFGKPVTLSCSQTLNHNVMYWYQQKSSQAPKLLFHYYDKDFNNEADTPDNFQSRRPNTSFCFLDIRSPGLGDTAMYLCATSRDQGRSQPQHFGDGTRLSIL.

The V call is TRBV7-2, the J call TRBJ2-7; tentatively, D is TRBD1 (6 bases). CDR1 is SGHTA and CDR2 is FQGNSA in the germline V gene. The CDR3 totals 13 residues. V lost 4 bases to trimming and J lost 3 bases, with 10 bases between them. In nucleotides, the CDR3 is TGTGCCAGCAGCTCCGGACAGTACTACGAGCAGTACTTC. Protein: CASSSGQYYEQYF. The variable domain in full, completed from reference TRBV7-2 and TRBJ2-7, reads GAGVSQSPSNKVTEKGKDVELRCDPISGHTALYWYRQSLGQGLEFLIYFQGNSAPDKSGLPSDRFSAERTGGSVSTLTIQRTQQEDSAVYLCASSSGQYYEQYFGPGTRLTVT.

The gene calls are TRBV6-5 and TRBJ2-7; D not resolved. The CDR3 extends over 14 amino acids. Germline V CDR1 and CDR2: MNHEY, SVGAGI. Trimming pared 1 base from V and 2 bases from J, leaving 9 bases between. CDR3 coding DNA: TGTGCCAGCAGTTACTTGGAGTCTACCTACGAGCAGTACTTC. Its translation: CASSYLESTYEQYF.

The chain has TRBV27 and TRBJ1-6; D is unclear. Germline V gives CDR1 MNHEY, CDR2 SMNVEV (reference sequence). Trimming left V 6 bases short and J 8 bases short, with 11 bases between. This CDR3 is 13 amino acids long. Here the CDR3 DNA reads TGTGCCAGCAGCCCAATGGGGTATTCACCCCTCCACTTT. It is translated as CASSPMGYSPLHF.

The rearrangement joins TRBV6-4 to TRBJ1-6; D is unclear. CDR1 is MRHNA and CDR2 is SNTAGT in the germline V gene. The CDR3 consists of 15 residues. V lost 0 bases to trimming and J lost 4 bases, with 7 bases between them. The CDR3 coding sequence is TGTGCCAGCAGTGACTCACGGACTTATAATTCACCCCTCCACTTT. This sequence encodes CASSDSRTYNSPLHF.

This chain links TRBV28 with TRBJ2-7; D perhaps matches TRBD2 (6 bases). Per germline, CDR1 MDHEN and CDR2 SYDVKM. CDR3 size: 14 residues. The V end was cut by 5 bases, the J end by 7 bases, with 18 bases between. CDR3 sequence: CASSPVVGAGEQYF. For the CDR3, the DNA is TGTGCCAGCAGTCCCGTGGTCGGCGCGGGAGAGCAGTACTTC.

Concerning this clone: Other nucleotide sequences in the sample specify the same CDR3. The chain's CDR3 is CASRQGYEQYF. The CDR3, as DNA: TGCGCCAGCAGGCAGGGCTACGAGCAGTACTTC. This chain joins TRBV5-1 and TRBJ2-7; D perhaps matches TRBD1 (5 bases). This CDR3 comprises 11 residues. Germline loops: CDR1 SGHRS, CDR2 YFSETQ. V lost 5 bases to trimming and J lost 3 bases, with 6 bases between them.

This chain uses TRBV6-1 with TRBJ1-2; D is ambiguous. CDR1 MNHNS and CDR2 SASEGT come from the germline V gene. V was cut by 0 bases and J by 0 bases, with 8 bases left in between. This CDR3 contains 15 residues. CDR3 sequence (DNA): TGTGCCAGCAGTGAAGCGGTCCTTCCTAACTATGGCTACACCTTC. It encodes CASSEAVLPNYGYTF.

The rearrangement links TRBV28 to TRBJ2-1; 8 nucleotides agree with TRBD1. The CDR3 is made up of 14 amino acids. Per germline, CDR1 MDHEN and CDR2 SYDVKM. The ends lost 5 bases at V and 3 bases at J; junction bases unmatched: 3. CDR3 DNA sequence: TGTGCCAGCAGTACAGGACAGGGCTACAATGAGCAGTTCTTC. Amino acid sequence: CASSTGQGYNEQFF.

V gene TRBV4-1 combines with J gene TRBJ1-2; D remains ambiguous. Trimming removed 4 bases from V and 4 bases from J, with 13 bases in between. The germline V gene encodes CDR1 MGHRA and CDR2 YSYEKL. The CDR3 length is 14 residues. This CDR3 is CASSPVGQAYGYTF. CDR3 DNA: TGCGCCAGCAGCCCGGTCGGGCAGGCCTATGGCTACACCTTC.

The chain links TRBV9 to TRBJ2-1; D might be TRBD1 (5 bases). Germline values: CDR1 SGDLS, CDR2 YYNGEE. This CDR3 contains 13 residues. V was cut by 3 bases and J by 15 bases, with 19 bases left in between. CDR3 coding DNA: TGTGCCAGCAGCGAGGCAGGGCTGGATCCCTTGTTCTTC. It yields the protein CASSEAGLDPLFF.

This chain links TRBV5-6 with TRBJ2-7; D gene unclear. Germline CDR1 SGHDT, CDR2 YYEEEE. Trimming pared 0 bases from V and 3 bases from J, leaving 16 bases between. This CDR3 comprises 16 residues. CDR3 DNA: TGTGCCAGCAGCTTGGTCGAACCCGAAGTCCTCTACGAGCAGTACTTC. Its translation: CASSLVEPEVLYEQYF.

This chain links TRBV5-6 with TRBJ2-5; D possibly corresponds to TRBD2 (5 bases). CDR3 length: 16 amino acids. CDR1 SGHDT and CDR2 YYEEEE come from the germline V gene. Trimming shortened V by 0 bases and J by 0 bases, and 12 bases separated the two germline ends. CDR3 loop: CASSLDPAANQETQYF. CDR3 nucleotides: TGTGCCAGCAGCTTGGATCCAGCGGCGAACCAAGAGACCCAGTACTTC. The full variable domain, its missing parts supplied by reference TRBV5-6 and TRBJ2-5, is DAGVTQSPTHLIKTRGQQVTLRCSPKSGHDTVSWYQQALGQGPQFIFQYYEEEERQRGNFPDRFSGHQFPNYSSELNVNALLLGDSALYLCASSLDPAANQETQYFGPGTRLLVL.

V and J are TRBV10-3 and TRBJ1-2; weak D call: TRBD1 (5 bases). CDR3 length: 16 residues. With 0 bases removed from V and 6 bases from J, the gap between germline ends came to 17 bases. The germline gives CDR1 ENHRY, CDR2 SYGVKD. CDR3 DNA: TGTGCCATCAGTGAGTCTTCCAGATTGGGGGTTGATGGCTACACCTTC. Protein product: CAISESSRLGVDGYTF.